One and the same sample provided the 32 T cell receptor beta chains below, sequenced in a study of blood T cell repertoires in COVID-19. Libraries were prepared by immunoSEQ multiplex PCR; TCRdb keeps only in-frame clonotypes and omits some of them. The table includes about 130,000 clones, roughly four fifths detected once. The sequenced sample was peripheral blood. Receptor source: a woman aged 45-60 years with acute or convalescent COVID-19.

The chain uses TRBV7-9 and TRBJ2-3; 8 bases line up with TRBD2. Looked up from germline, CDR1 is SEHNR and CDR2 is FQNEAQ (reference sequence). V lost 3 bases to trimming and J lost 8 bases; unmatched junction nucleotides: 10. The CDR3 covers 15 residues. CDR3 region: CASSFRRESGSTQYF. The CDR3 DNA sequence: TGTGCCAGCAGCTTCCGCCGAGAAAGCGGGAGTACGCAGTATTTT.

In this sample, this clone turned up once. The chain uses TRBV7-9 and TRBJ1-2; 10 bases are a match to TRBD1. The V segment lost 8 bases and the J segment 7 bases; nucleotides outside the gene matches: 16. In germline, CDR1 is SEHNR, CDR2 FQNEAQ (reference sequence). This CDR3 is built from 16 residues. CDR3 residues: CASGHRDRGVDLGYTF. CDR3 bases: TGTGCCAGCGGACACCGGGACAGGGGCGTCGATCTTGGCTACACCTTC.

This chain connects TRBV5-1 to TRBJ2-1; 16 bases agree with TRBD2. After removal of 5 bases from V and 8 bases from J, the junction contained 13 bases not matched to a gene. The germline CDR1 and CDR2 sequences are SGHRS and YFSETQ. The CDR3 totals 18 residues. CDR3 protein: CASRLPGTSGGATDEQFF. For the CDR3, the DNA is TGCGCCAGCAGACTCCCCGGGACTAGCGGGGGGGCCACGGATGAGCAGTTCTTC. Complete variable domain (other parts from reference TRBV5-1 and TRBJ2-1): KAGVTQTPRYLIKTRGQQVTLSCSPISGHRSVSWYQQTPGQGLQFLFEYFSETQRNKGNFPGRFSGRQFSNSRSEMNVSTLELGDSALYLCASRLPGTSGGATDEQFFGPGTRLTVL.

This clone was recorded once. Here the CDR3 reads CASSLATGQISPYEQYF. The CDR3 DNA sequence: TGTGCCAGCAGCTTAGCCACTGGACAGATTTCACCCTACGAGCAGTACTTC. J is TRBJ2-7 and V is TRBV11-1; weak D call: TRBD1 (6 bases). The germline V gene has CDR1 SGHAT and CDR2 FQDESV (reference sequence). The V gene lost 0 bases and the J gene lost 2 bases, with 17 bases spanning the gap. The length of the CDR3 is 17 residues.

The chain uses TRBV19 and TRBJ1-5; 8 bases agree with TRBD1. Trimming removed 9 bases from V and 0 bases from J; junction bases left unmatched: 10. The CDR3 runs to 16 residues. Germline V gene sequence: CDR1 LNHDA, CDR2 SQIVND (reference sequence). The CDR3 region has the DNA TGTGCCAGCTTACTGGGGACAGGCTATAGCAATCAGCCCCAGCATTTT. Its translation is CASLLGTGYSNQPQHF.

The gene calls are TRBV13 and TRBJ2-3; D perhaps matches TRBD2 (5 bases). The CDR3 runs to 14 residues. V lost 1 base to trimming and J lost 3 bases, with 8 bases between them. Germline V CDR1 and CDR2: PRHDT, FYEKMQ (reference sequence). The CDR3 spells CASSLEGVTDTQYF. The CDR3 DNA is TGTGCCAGCAGCTTAGAGGGAGTTACAGATACGCAGTATTTT.

The rearrangement uses TRBV7-9 and TRBJ2-7, with a tentative D call TRBD1 (5 bases). This CDR3 region has 13 residues. CDR1 and CDR2 (germline): SEHNR, FQNEAQ (reference sequence). Trimming took 3 bases from V and 3 from J, leaving 9 bases between them. The DNA for the CDR3 is TGTGCCAGCAGCTTTGGGGCAGACTACGAGCAGTACTTC. Translation: CASSFGADYEQYF. The whole variable domain, remainder taken from reference TRBV7-9 and TRBJ2-7, is DTGVSQNPRHKITKRGQNVTFRCDPISEHNRLYWYRQTLGQGPEFLTYFQNEAQLEKSRLLSDRFSAERPKGSFSTLEIQRTEQGDSAMYLCASSFGADYEQYFGPGTRLTVT.

The genes are TRBV29-1 and TRBJ1-2; 8 nucleotides line up with TRBD1. J lost 6 bases, V lost 3 bases, and 12 bases had no gene match. Germline V lookup: CDR1 SQVTM, CDR2 ANQGSEA. The CDR3 contains 15 residues. The DNA for the CDR3 is TGCAGCGTTGAGACCCCCCCAGGGGGCGCTGATGGCTACACCTTC. It specifies CSVETPPGGADGYTF.

The CDR3 sequence is CASSKPGTGYTEAFF. The DNA of the CDR3 is TGTGCCAGCAGCAAACCCGGGACAGGGTACACTGAAGCTTTCTTT. This chain links TRBV5-4 with TRBJ1-1, with 9 bases lining up with TRBD1. Germline CDR1 reads SGHNT; CDR2 reads YYREEE (reference sequence). The CDR3 is 15 amino acids. The trim removed 4 bases at V and 3 bases at J, leaving 7 bases unmatched.

This chain joins TRBV5-8 and TRBJ1-2; possible D gene TRBD1, 5 bases. Trimming left V 0 bases short and J 1 base short, with 10 bases between. This CDR3 region has 15 residues. Germline assignment: CDR1 SGHTS and CDR2 YDEGEE. The CDR3 DNA follows: TGTGCCAGCAGCTTGGCGGCAGGGTATAACTATGGCTACACCTTC. Protein: CASSLAAGYNYGYTF.

The chain links TRBV4-2 to TRBJ2-7; 10 nucleotides match TRBD1. CDR3 length: 14 amino acids. V lost 6 bases to trimming and J lost 6 bases; unmatched junction nucleotides: 8. Germline V lookup: CDR1 LGHNA, CDR2 YNFKEQ. The CDR3 DNA is TGTGCCAGCAGGGAGACAGGGGGCGGAGGCGAGCAGTACTTC. Residues: CASRETGGGGEQYF.

This clone appeared once. The chain links TRBV12-3 or TRBV12-4 to TRBJ1-4; D is ambiguous. The CDR3 spans 13 residues. V was trimmed by 3 bases and J by 5 bases, leaving 7 bases between them. The CDR3 region is CASSLSMNEKLFF. The DNA for the CDR3 is TGTGCCAGCAGTTTGAGTATGAATGAAAAACTGTTTTTT.

The rearrangement uses TRBV2 and TRBJ1-5; D is unclear. Trimming left V 6 bases short and J 0 bases short, with 6 bases between. Germline lookup yields CDR1 SNHLY and CDR2 FYNNEI. The CDR3 runs to 13 residues. The CDR3 nucleotides read TGTGCCAGCAGGGCAGATAGCAATCAGCCCCAGCATTTT. This encodes CASRADSNQPQHF. Based on the CDR3 plus reference TRBV2 and TRBJ1-5, the full variable domain is EPEVTQTPSHQVTQMGQEVILRCVPISNHLYFYWYRQILGQKVEFLVSFYNNEISEKSEIFDDQFSVERPDGSNFTLKIRSTKLEDSAMYFCASRADSNQPQHFGDGTRLSIL.

This clone has a single count. The CDR3 DNA is TGTGCCAGCAGCCTGGGACTAGCGGGCACAGATACGCAGTATTTT. Amino acid sequence: CASSLGLAGTDTQYF. V and J are TRBV13 and TRBJ2-3; TRBD2 matches at 11 bases. CDR1 PRHDT and CDR2 FYEKMQ come from the germline V gene (reference sequence). The CDR3 runs to 15 residues. J gave up 1 base and V 5 bases, and 2 bases lay outside the gene matches.

This chain links TRBV4-1 with TRBJ1-1; TRBD1 matches at 7 bases. J gave up 1 base and V 1 base, and 3 bases lay outside the gene matches. The CDR3 is made up of 15 amino acids. Per germline, CDR1 MGHRA and CDR2 YSYEKL. The CDR3 DNA follows: TGCGCCAGCAGCCAAGTGGGACAGCAGAACACTGAAGCTTTCTTT. Residues: CASSQVGQQNTEAFF.

The V and J genes are TRBV15 and TRBJ2-1, with 12 bases fitting TRBD2. Germline CDR1 LNHNV, CDR2 YYDKDF (reference sequence). The CDR3 consists of 18 residues. The V segment lost 1 base and the J segment 2 bases; nucleotides outside the gene matches: 6. Written as DNA, the CDR3 is TGTGCCACCAGCAGAGGACTAGCGGGGGATCTTACCTACAATGAGCAGTTCTTC. Translation gives CATSRGLAGDLTYNEQFF.

The genes are TRBV27 and TRBJ1-1, with 7 positions matching TRBD1. In germline, CDR1 is MNHEY, CDR2 SMNVEV (reference sequence). CDR3 length equals 15 residues. V was clipped by 0 bases and J by 2 bases; unmatched bases: 3. The CDR3 spells CASSLSRDRNTEAFF. The CDR3 nucleotides are TGTGCCAGCAGTTTATCCCGGGACAGAAACACTGAAGCTTTCTTT.

This sequence joins TRBV4-1 and TRBJ1-2, with a possible D match to TRBD1 (6 bases). CDR1 and CDR2 from the germline V gene are MGHRA and YSYEKL. The CDR3 runs to 16 residues. Trimming stripped 0 bases from V and 8 bases from J, with 19 bases between. The DNA of the CDR3 is TGCGCCAGCAGCCAAGAACCAACAGGGAACTTGTTCGGCTACACCTTC. This codes for CASSQEPTGNLFGYTF.

The V call is TRBV5-4, the J call TRBJ2-1; D is uncertain. V was pared by 0 bases and J by 10 bases, with 5 bases between. Germline V gene sequence: CDR1 SGHNT, CDR2 YYREEE (reference sequence). CDR3 length: 11 residues. The CDR3 sequence: CASSLASEQFF. As DNA, the CDR3 is TGTGCCAGCAGCTTGGCCTCGGAGCAGTTCTTC. The variable domain in full, completed from reference TRBV5-4 and TRBJ2-1, reads ETGVTQSPTHLIKTRGQQVTLRCSSQSGHNTVSWYQQALGQGPQFIFQYYREEENGRGNFPPRFSGLQFPNYSSELNVNALELDDSALYLCASSLASEQFFGPGTRLTVL.

V is TRBV16 and J is TRBJ2-6; D may be TRBD1 (6 bases). The CDR3 has 16 residues. Trimming removed 2 bases from V and 2 bases from J, with 10 bases in between. The germline V gene encodes CDR1 KGHSY and CDR2 FQNENV. CDR3 residues: CASSQRTGTGANVLTF. In DNA, the CDR3 is TGTGCCAGCAGCCAACGAACAGGGACTGGGGCCAACGTCCTGACTTTC. The full variable domain, its missing parts supplied by reference TRBV16 and TRBJ2-6, is GEEVAQTPKHLVRGEGQKAKLYCAPIKGHSYVFWYQQVLKNEFKFLISFQNENVFDETGMPKERFSAKCLPNSPCSLEIQATKLEDSAVYFCASSQRTGTGANVLTFGAGSRLTVL.

The rearrangement joins TRBV21-1 to TRBJ2-5; the table gives TRBD1 as D, unverified against the DNA. TRBV21-1 has pseudogene status. This CDR3 is 15 amino acids long. The chain's CDR3 is CANIGTGEYQETQYF. CDR3 DNA: TGTGCCAACATTGGGACAGGGGAATACCAAGAGACCCAGTACTTC.

This rearrangement joins TRBV7-9 to TRBJ1-3; 7 bases align to TRBD1. The CDR3 is made up of 17 amino acids. Germline V CDR1 and CDR2: SEHNR, FQNEAQ (reference sequence). J was trimmed by 3 bases and V by 5 bases; bases with no gene match: 13. The CDR3 region is CASSQGSGTVFGNTIYF. CDR3 coding DNA: TGTGCCAGCAGCCAAGGATCCGGGACAGTTTTTGGAAACACCATATATTTT. Complete variable domain (other parts from reference TRBV7-9 and TRBJ1-3): DTGVSQNPRHKITKRGQNVTFRCDPISEHNRLYWYRQTLGQGPEFLTYFQNEAQLEKSRLLSDRFSAERPKGSFSTLEIQRTEQGDSAMYLCASSQGSGTVFGNTIYFGEGSWLTVV.

The rearrangement joins TRBV7-9 to TRBJ1-1; 8 bases are shared with TRBD1. The CDR3 is made up of 14 amino acids. Trimming at V came to 6 bases and at J to 0 bases, leaving 3 bases not matched to a gene. The germline CDR1 and CDR2 sequences are SEHNR and FQNEAQ (reference sequence). The CDR3 here is CASRTGDLNTEAFF. In DNA, the CDR3 is TGTGCCAGCAGGACAGGGGATTTGAACACTGAAGCTTTCTTT.

The chain combines TRBV10-3 with TRBJ2-2; the D gene is possibly TRBD1 (5 bases). Germline values: CDR1 ENHRY, CDR2 SYGVKD. The V end was cut by 3 bases, the J end by 0 bases, with 8 bases between. The CDR3 sequence is 15 residues long. The CDR3 DNA follows: TGTGCCATCAGTGAACTGACAGCGAACACCGGGGAGCTGTTTTTT. Its protein is CAISELTANTGELFF.

The V and J genes are TRBV7-8 and TRBJ1-5; D perhaps matches TRBD1 (5 bases). Germline V gives CDR1 SGHVS, CDR2 FQNEAQ. The CDR3 is 14 residues long. The V gene lost 8 bases and the J gene lost 0 bases, with 11 bases spanning the gap. The CDR3 DNA follows: TGTGCCAGCGGGGAACAGGTTAGCAATCAGCCCCAGCATTTT. Residues: CASGEQVSNQPQHF.

The chain has TRBV5-6 and TRBJ2-7; D remains unclear. Between the trimmed V and J ends, which lost 7 bases and 2 bases, there was a span of 16 bases. The CDR3 runs 14 residues. From germline, CDR1 is SGHDT and CDR2 YYEEEE. For the CDR3, the DNA is TGTGCCAGCTCCTCGCTATATACGACCTACGAGCAGTACTTC. It yields the protein CASSSLYTTYEQYF.

This clone was seen only once. The genes are TRBV19 and TRBJ2-7; TRBD1 agrees at 9 bases. V shed 5 bases and J 4 bases; nucleotides not matched to a gene: 9. Germline V CDR1 and CDR2: LNHDA, SQIVND (reference sequence). The CDR3 is 15 residues long. CDR3 protein: CASSSPGQGTYEQYF. The DNA of the CDR3 is TGTGCCAGTAGTTCGCCGGGACAGGGAACTTACGAGCAGTACTTC.

This clone occurred once. The genes are TRBV9 and TRBJ1-1; D gene ambiguous. This CDR3 contains 15 residues. V was pared by 5 bases and J by 1 base, with 15 bases between. CDR1 and CDR2 from the germline V gene are SGDLS and YYNGEE. The DNA for the CDR3 is TGTGCCAGCAGTCCACGCATAGATTCGAACACTGAAGCTTTCTTT. This translates into CASSPRIDSNTEAFF.

The J gene is TRBJ2-1, the V gene TRBV7-6; TRBD2 aligns across 9 bases. The CDR3 spans 16 residues. J gave up 6 bases and V 5 bases, and 11 bases lay outside the gene matches. In germline, CDR1 is SGHVS, CDR2 FNYEAQ. The CDR3 nucleotides are TGTGCCAGCAGCCTGACAGGCGGGAGGGCTACCAATGAGCAGTTCTTC. This sequence encodes CASSLTGGRATNEQFF.

This chain joins TRBV6-6 and TRBJ2-5; perhaps TRBD1 as D (7 bases). The V gene lost 0 bases and the J gene lost 5 bases, with 16 bases spanning the gap. CDR1 is MNHNY and CDR2 is SVGAGI in the germline V gene (reference sequence). The CDR3 extends over 16 amino acids. The CDR3 nucleotides read TGTGCCAGCAGTTACTCTGACAGGGCGGGGTGGGAGACCCAGTACTTC. Amino acids: CASSYSDRAGWETQYF.

The V call is TRBV5-1, the J call TRBJ2-3, with 10 positions matching TRBD2. Germline V CDR1 and CDR2: SGHRS, YFSETQ. J gave up 6 bases and V 7 bases, and 5 bases lay outside the gene matches. CDR3 length: 13 residues. CDR3 amino acids: CASALAGVDTQYF. CDR3 DNA: TGCGCCAGCGCTCTAGCGGGAGTCGATACGCAGTATTTT.

This chain joins TRBV19 and TRBJ2-4, with 10 nucleotides matching TRBD1. V was pared by 5 bases and J by 2 bases, with 6 bases of the junction left unmatched. Germline lookup yields CDR1 LNHDA and CDR2 SQIVND (reference sequence). This CDR3 has 16 amino acids. The CDR3 nucleotides read TGTGCCAGTAGTTCTGGGACAGGGGTTTCCAAAAACATTCAGTACTTC. Translating gives CASSSGTGVSKNIQYF. Together with reference TRBV19 and TRBJ2-4, the CDR3 gives the full variable domain: DGGITQSPKYLFRKEGQNVTLSCEQNLNHDAMYWYRQDPGQGLRLIYYSQIVNDFQKGDIAEGYSVSREKKESFPLTVTSAQKNPTAFYLCASSSGTGVSKNIQYFGAGTRLSVL.